The 18 T cell receptor beta chains below all came from one sample that was sequenced in a study of brain metastases from non-small cell lung cancer. Using immunoSEQ multiplex PCR, the repertoire was profiled, and TCRdb retains in-frame clones only, with some absent. Counted here are about 970 clones, about 86% occurring once; the ten biggest clones make up 6% to 8.5%. The sequencing sample was made of tumor-adjacent normal tissue. The source of these receptors is a donor aged 40 or over with non-small cell lung cancer.

This rearrangement joins TRBV7-6 to TRBJ2-7, with D perhaps TRBD2 (6 bases). V was trimmed by 4 bases and J by 3 bases, leaving 16 bases between them. Per germline, CDR1 SGHVS and CDR2 FNYEAQ. The CDR3 length is 15 residues. The CDR3 reads CASSSGTGLFYEQYF. In DNA form, the CDR3 reads TGTGCCAGCAGCTCCGGGACTGGACTCTTCTACGAGCAGTACTTC. Based on the CDR3 plus reference TRBV7-6 and TRBJ2-7, the full variable domain is GAGVSQSPRYKVTKRGQDVALRCDPISGHVSLYWYRQALGQGPEFLTYFNYEAQQDKSGLPNDRFSAERPEGSISTLTIQRTEQRDSAMYRCASSSGTGLFYEQYFGPGTRLTVT.

V usage is TRBV19 and J usage is TRBJ1-2; D gene unclear. The V gene lost 7 bases and the J gene lost 0 bases, with 15 bases spanning the gap. Germline V lookup: CDR1 LNHDA, CDR2 SQIVND (reference sequence). The CDR3 runs to 15 residues. CDR3 protein: CASTPALGANYGYTF. CDR3 coding DNA: TGTGCCAGTACCCCCGCCTTGGGAGCTAACTATGGCTACACCTTC.

V is TRBV2 and J is TRBJ2-1, with D possibly TRBD1 on 6 matching bases. CDR3 length equals 15 residues. V shed 8 bases and J shed 9 bases, with 23 bases lying between them. Germline values: CDR1 SNHLY, CDR2 FYNNEI. CDR3 protein: CASGVVKGEYVEQFF. The CDR3 DNA follows: TGTGCCAGCGGAGTGGTTAAGGGGGAATATGTTGAGCAGTTCTTC.

This clone was observed a few times. The chain recombines TRBV2 with TRBJ2-5; tentatively, D is TRBD2 (6 bases). CDR1 and CDR2 (germline): SNHLY, FYNNEI. The CDR3 spans 13 residues. Trimming removed 6 bases from V and 4 bases from J, with 12 bases in between. This CDR3 is CASSVGRGETQYF. The CDR3 nucleotides are TGTGCCAGCAGCGTGGGGCGGGGAGAGACCCAGTACTTC.

V gene TRBV19 combines with J gene TRBJ1-5; D is ambiguous. With 2 bases removed from V and 7 bases from J, the gap between germline ends came to 15 bases. The CDR3 contains 15 residues. Looked up from germline, CDR1 is LNHDA and CDR2 is SQIVND (reference sequence). The CDR3 nucleotides read TGTGCCAGTAGTATAAGGGAACAGCAGTGGCAGCCCCAGCATTTT. Protein product: CASSIREQQWQPQHF.

The chain carries TRBV7-2 and TRBJ2-7; the D is unclear. CDR3 length equals 14 residues. The V and J ends lost 5 bases and 1 base respectively, with 12 bases between them. Germline values: CDR1 SGHTA, CDR2 FQGNSA. For the CDR3, the DNA is TGTGCCAGCAGCAAAGGGATAGGGTCCTACGAGCAGTACTTC. Its translation: CASSKGIGSYEQYF.

The CDR3 protein is CASSMTLGETQYF. In DNA form, the CDR3 reads TGTGCCAGTAGTATGACCCTAGGAGAGACCCAGTACTTC. The V and J genes are TRBV19 and TRBJ2-5; D gene unclear. The germline V and J ends were trimmed by 3 bases and 4 bases, with 9 bases remaining between them. Germline V gives CDR1 LNHDA, CDR2 SQIVND (reference sequence). CDR3 size: 13 residues. The whole variable domain, filled in from reference TRBV19 and TRBJ2-5, reads DGGITQSPKYLFRKEGQNVTLSCEQNLNHDAMYWYRQDPGQGLRLIYYSQIVNDFQKGDIAEGYSVSREKKESFPLTVTSAQKNPTAFYLCASSMTLGETQYFGPGTRLLVL.

This clone was recorded only once. The chain combines TRBV5-1 with TRBJ2-5; 8 bases are a match to TRBD2. Germline V gene data show CDR1 as SGHRS and CDR2 as YFSETQ. Losses at the gene ends were 0 bases for V and 5 bases for J; bases not matched to a gene: 6. This CDR3 region has 15 residues. CDR3 sequence reads: CASSLASGGFETQYF. The CDR3 nucleotides read TGCGCCAGCAGCTTGGCCAGCGGGGGATTCGAGACCCAGTACTTC.

This clone appeared once. This rearrangement joins TRBV7-6 to TRBJ1-1; D is unresolved. V lost 1 base to trimming and J lost 2 bases, with 8 bases between them. This CDR3 contains 14 residues. In germline, CDR1 is SGHVS, CDR2 FNYEAQ. The CDR3 region is CASSLGGVNTEAFF. The CDR3 DNA is TGTGCCAGCAGCTTAGGTGGGGTCAACACTGAAGCTTTCTTT.

The V gene is TRBV2, the J gene TRBJ1-1, with D uncertain. Germline V CDR1 and CDR2: SNHLY, FYNNEI. CDR3 size: 13 residues. The germline V and J ends were trimmed by 7 bases and 8 bases, with 17 bases remaining between them. CDR3 protein: CASTDLPGTEAFF. CDR3 in DNA: TGTGCCAGCACTGACCTCCCCGGAACAGAAGCTTTCTTT.

The CDR3 reads CASSQQGVTYNSPLHF. The CDR3 region has the DNA TGTGCCAGCAGCCAACAGGGGGTCACCTATAATTCACCCCTCCACTTT. This chain links TRBV3-1 (or the pseudogene TRBV3-2) with TRBJ1-6, with 7 bases that match TRBD1. The V gene's germline CDR1 is LGHDT and CDR2 YNNKEL (reference sequence). The length of the CDR3 is 16 residues. V lost 2 bases to trimming and J lost 2 bases; unmatched junction nucleotides: 3.

Comment on this clone: Relative to the germline gene, one junction end is altered; a read error may explain this. CDR3 protein: CDSSLEGHQAYSTYEQYF. CDR3 nucleotides: TGCGACAGCAGCTTGGAGGGACACCAAGCGTATTCAACCTACGAGCAGTACTTC. The V and J genes are TRBV5-1 and TRBJ2-7; D might be TRBD1 or TRBD2, each matching 6 bases. Germline V gene lookup returns CDR1 SGHRS and CDR2 YFSETQ. The CDR3 length is 18 residues.

This chain connects TRBV25-1 to TRBJ1-1; D perhaps matches TRBD1 (6 bases). Trimming cost V 8 bases and J 11 bases, with 21 bases left between them. The germline CDR1 and CDR2 sequences are MGHDK and SYGVNS. This CDR3 region has 13 residues. The CDR3 DNA sequence: TGTGCCAGCCGGGGGAGGGGGATCGGGGAGGCTTTCTTT. This translates into CASRGRGIGEAFF.

This chain joins TRBV5-4 and TRBJ2-7, with 9 bases matching TRBD1. The CDR3 is 15 amino acids. Germline V gene data show CDR1 as SGHNT and CDR2 as YYREEE (reference sequence). Unmatched junction bases numbered 11, after V lost 4 bases and J lost 6 bases. CDR3 nucleotide sequence: TGTGCCAGCAGCCACGGGACAGGGCCAAAGCGCGAGCAGTACTTC. As protein: CASSHGTGPKREQYF.

The chain employs TRBV6-5 and TRBJ2-1, with D possibly TRBD1 on 5 matching bases. The CDR3 is 13 amino acids. CDR1 and CDR2 (germline): MNHEY, SVGAGI. Trimming cost V 6 bases and J 1 base, with 7 bases left between them. The DNA of the CDR3 is TGTGCCAGCAGCCAGGGTTCCTACAATGAGCAGTTCTTC. Its translation: CASSQGSYNEQFF.

The rearrangement joins TRBV7-9 to TRBJ1-6, with TRBD1 as a possible D gene (6 bases). V dropped 6 bases and J dropped 0 bases, with 18 bases sitting between them. Germline CDR1 SEHNR, CDR2 FQNEAQ (reference sequence). CDR3 length: 18 amino acids. The CDR3 is CASSSTGGTNSYNSPLHF. As DNA, the CDR3 is TGTGCCAGCAGTTCGACAGGTGGTACGAACTCCTATAATTCACCCCTCCACTTT.

The V call is TRBV4-3, the J call TRBJ2-1; TRBD1 is a possible D gene (6 bases). V gave up 3 bases and J gave up 7 bases, with 10 bases separating them. This CDR3 contains 13 residues. In germline, CDR1 is LGHNA, CDR2 YSLEER. The CDR3 coding sequence is TGCGCCAGCAGCCAGTCCCAGGGGAATGAGCAGTTCTTC. Residues: CASSQSQGNEQFF.

The chain combines TRBV5-8 with TRBJ1-2; D gene uncertain. Germline values: CDR1 SGHTS, CDR2 YDEGEE. The V and J ends lost 0 bases and 0 bases respectively, with 9 bases between them. This CDR3 spans 15 amino acids. The CDR3 sequence is CASSLEVRSNYGYTF. CDR3 bases: TGTGCCAGCAGCTTGGAAGTCCGATCTAACTATGGCTACACCTTC.